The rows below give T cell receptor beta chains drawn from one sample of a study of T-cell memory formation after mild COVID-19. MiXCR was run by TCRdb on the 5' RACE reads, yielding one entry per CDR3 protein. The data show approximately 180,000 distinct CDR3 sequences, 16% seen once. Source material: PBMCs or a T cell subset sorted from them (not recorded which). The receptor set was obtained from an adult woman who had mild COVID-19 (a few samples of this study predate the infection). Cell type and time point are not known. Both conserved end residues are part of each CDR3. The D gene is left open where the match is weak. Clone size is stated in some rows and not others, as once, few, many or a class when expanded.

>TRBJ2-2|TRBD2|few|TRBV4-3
CASSPRTSGAPRELFF
TGCGCCAGCAGCCCCCGCACTAGCGGTGCCCCCCGGGAGCTGTTTTTT
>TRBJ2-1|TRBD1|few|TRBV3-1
CATRTGTGDFGEQFF
TGTGCCACCAGAACCGGGACAGGGGATTTCGGTGAGCAGTTCTTC
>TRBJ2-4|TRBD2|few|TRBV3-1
CASSFTGTSGRAEYF
TGTGCCAGCAGCTTTACCGGGACTAGCGGGAGGGCCGAGTACTTC
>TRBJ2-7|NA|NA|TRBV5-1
CASSPPAYEQYF
TGCGCCAGCAGCCCCCCGGCCTACGAGCAGTACTTC
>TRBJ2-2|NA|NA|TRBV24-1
CATGTGTFNTGELFF
TGTGCCACCGGGACCGGGACATTTAACACCGGGGAGCTGTTTTTT
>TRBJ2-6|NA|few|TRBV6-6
CASTRLGGAGANVLTF
TGTGCCAGCACCCGGTTAGGTGGAGCCGGGGCCAACGTCCTGACTTTC
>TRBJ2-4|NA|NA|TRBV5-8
CASSFSGSQLAKNIQYF
TGTGCCAGCAGCTTTTCCGGGTCCCAGCTAGCCAAAAACATTCAGTACTTC
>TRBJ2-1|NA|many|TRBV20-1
CSAHPGTKKGEQFF
TGCAGTGCTCACCCCGGGACGAAAAAAGGGGAGCAGTTCTTC
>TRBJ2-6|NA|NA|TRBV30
CAWSLKGVGANVLTF
TGTGCCTGGAGCCTAAAGGGGGTTGGGGCCAACGTCCTGACTTTC
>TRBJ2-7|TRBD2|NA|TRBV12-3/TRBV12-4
CASSFGLAGPYEQYF
TGTGCCAGCAGTTTCGGGCTAGCGGGCCCCTACGAGCAGTACTTC
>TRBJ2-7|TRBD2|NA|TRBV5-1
CASSISGTSPQYEQYF
TGCGCCAGCAGCATATCCGGGACTAGCCCCCAGTACGAGCAGTACTTC
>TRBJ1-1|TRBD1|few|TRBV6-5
CASRAGQGRTEAFF
TGTGCCAGCAGGGCTGGACAGGGAAGGACTGAAGCTTTCTTT
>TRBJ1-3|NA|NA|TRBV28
CASVLSGSGNTIYF
TGTGCCAGCGTATTATCTGGCTCTGGAAACACCATATATTTT
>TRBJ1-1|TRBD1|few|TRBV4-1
CASSQPDRGRRNTEAFF
TGCGCCAGCAGCCAACCGGACAGGGGGCGACGGAACACTGAAGCTTTCTTT
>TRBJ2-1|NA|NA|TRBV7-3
CASSPTVGPYNEQFF
TGTGCCAGCAGCCCCACGGTGGGCCCTTACAATGAGCAGTTCTTC
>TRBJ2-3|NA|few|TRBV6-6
CAIRRGGSTDTQYF
TGTGCCATCAGGCGGGGAGGCAGCACAGATACGCAGTATTTT
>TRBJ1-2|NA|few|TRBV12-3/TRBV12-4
CASRSQGLSYGYTF
TGTGCCAGTCGTTCACAGGGACTATCCTATGGCTACACCTTC
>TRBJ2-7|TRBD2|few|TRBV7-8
CASSRYESRGLAVYEQYF
TGTGCCAGCAGCCGGTACGAGTCCAGGGGACTAGCGGTCTACGAGCAGTACTTC
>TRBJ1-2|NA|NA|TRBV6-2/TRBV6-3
CASSSALGFYGYTF
TGTGCCAGCAGTTCCGCCCTCGGGTTCTATGGCTACACCTTC
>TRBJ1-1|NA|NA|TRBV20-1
CSAHRSGTTNTEAFF
TGCAGTGCTCACAGATCGGGGACCACGAACACTGAAGCTTTCTTT
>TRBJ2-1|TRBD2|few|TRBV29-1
CSGGLARINEQFF
TGCAGCGGGGGACTAGCGCGCATCAATGAGCAGTTCTTC
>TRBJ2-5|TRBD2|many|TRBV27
CASSFGGTIQETQYF
TGTGCCAGCAGTTTCGGGGGGACTATCCAAGAGACCCAGTACTTC
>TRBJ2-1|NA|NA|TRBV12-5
CASGLAPAGNNEQFF
TGTGCTAGTGGTTTGGCCCCCGCAGGGAACAATGAGCAGTTCTTC
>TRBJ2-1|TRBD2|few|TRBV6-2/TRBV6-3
CASSYPLGTSGKTTSSYNEQFF
TGTGCCAGCAGTTACCCCCTTGGGACTAGTGGGAAGACAACCAGCTCCTACAATGAGCAGTTCTTC
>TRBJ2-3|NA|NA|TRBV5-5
CASSYTSYTDTQYF
TGTGCCAGCAGCTACACTAGCTACACAGATACGCAGTATTTT
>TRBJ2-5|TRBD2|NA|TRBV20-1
CSARHWTSGNQETQYF
TGCAGTGCTAGACACTGGACTAGCGGGAACCAAGAGACCCAGTACTTC
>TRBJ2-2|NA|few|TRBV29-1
CSARRGDGELFF
TGCAGCGCCCGCAGGGGGGACGGGGAGCTGTTTTTT
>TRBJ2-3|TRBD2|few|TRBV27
CASSLGSGSADTQYF
TGTGCCAGCAGTTTGGGTAGCGGGAGCGCAGATACGCAGTATTTT
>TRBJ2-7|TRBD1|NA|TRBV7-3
CASSSGQGDEQYF
TGTGCCAGCAGCTCGGGACAGGGAGACGAGCAGTACTTC
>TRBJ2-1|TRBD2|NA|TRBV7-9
CASTPSLRSGYNEQFF
TGTGCCAGCACCCCCTCCCTTCGTAGCGGGTACAATGAGCAGTTCTTC
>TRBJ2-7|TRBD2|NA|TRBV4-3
CASSQVASGSREQYF
TGCGCCAGCAGCCAAGTGGCTAGCGGGAGCCGGGAGCAGTACTTC
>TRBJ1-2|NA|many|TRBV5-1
CASSLDSYGYTF
TGCGCCAGCAGCTTGGACAGTTATGGCTACACCTTC
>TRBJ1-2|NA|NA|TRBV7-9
CASSAGRRVRYGYTF
TGTGCCAGCAGCGCCGGGCGGAGGGTTCGGTATGGCTACACCTTC
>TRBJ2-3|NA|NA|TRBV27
CASSRRVNSPDTQYF
TGTGCCAGCAGTCGACGCGTGAACTCCCCAGATACGCAGTATTTT
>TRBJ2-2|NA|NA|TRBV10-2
CASTPQRPGELFF
TGCGCCAGCACCCCTCAGCGGCCCGGGGAGCTGTTTTTT
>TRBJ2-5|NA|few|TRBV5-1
CASSLDWAQETQYF
TGCGCCAGCAGCTTGGATTGGGCCCAGGAGACCCAGTACTTC
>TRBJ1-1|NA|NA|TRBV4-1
CASSQTGNTEAFF
TGCGCCAGCAGCCAGACAGGGAACACTGAAGCTTTCTTT
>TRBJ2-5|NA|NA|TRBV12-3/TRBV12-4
CASSGRLGGRETQYF
TGTGCCAGCAGTGGTAGGCTAGGAGGGCGAGAGACCCAGTACTTC
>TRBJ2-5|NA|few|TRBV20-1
CSAEGNSWETQYF
TGCAGTGCCGAGGGCAACAGCTGGGAGACCCAGTACTTC
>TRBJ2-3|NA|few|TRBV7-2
CASRKWVATDTQYF
TGTGCCAGCAGGAAATGGGTAGCTACAGATACGCAGTATTTT
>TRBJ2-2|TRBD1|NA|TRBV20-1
CSARPPQGVLGELFF
TGCAGTGCTAGACCCCCCCAGGGGGTTCTAGGGGAGCTGTTTTTT
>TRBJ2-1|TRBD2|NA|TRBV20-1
CSANSGAYNEQFF
TGCAGTGCCAATAGCGGGGCCTACAATGAGCAGTTCTTC
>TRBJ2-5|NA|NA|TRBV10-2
CASSRGPTFQETQYF
TGCGCCAGCAGTCGGGGGCCGACCTTTCAAGAGACCCAGTACTTC
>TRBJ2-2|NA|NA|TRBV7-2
CASSLVGGNTGELFF
TGTGCCAGCAGCTTAGTCGGGGGAAACACCGGGGAGCTGTTTTTT
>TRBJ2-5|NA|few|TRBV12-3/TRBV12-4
CASSPGGGEETQYF
TGTGCCAGCAGTCCGGGGGGCGGAGAGGAGACCCAGTACTTC
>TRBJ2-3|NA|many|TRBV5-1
CASSLEERVRGDTQYF
TGCGCCAGCAGCTTGGAGGAACGGGTACGAGGGGATACGCAGTATTTT
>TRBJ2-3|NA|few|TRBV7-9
CASSQVLGDTQYF
TGTGCCAGCAGCCAGGTGTTAGGGGATACGCAGTATTTT
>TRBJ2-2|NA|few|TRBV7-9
CASSPSGLTGELFF
TGTGCCAGCAGCCCCTCGGGGCTCACCGGGGAGCTGTTTTTT
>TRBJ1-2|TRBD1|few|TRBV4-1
CASSQRGPGTGNYGYTF
TGCGCCAGCAGCCAGAGGGGGCCCGGGACAGGGAACTATGGCTACACCTTC